This T cell receptor beta chain derives from a study of radiotherapy plus CTLA-4 blockade in lung cancer. Study-wide results and caveats: TCR clones of tumor origin grew in blood after radiotherapy plus ipilimumab.

Sequenced by immunoSEQ multiplex PCR; TCRdb stores in-frame clones only, minus some. The table lists 90,000 or so clones, over 80% of them singletons. Trimming removed 5 bases from V and 4 bases from J, with 15 bases in between. There are 14 residues in the CDR3. CDR1 and CDR2 from the germline V gene are SGHAT and FQNNGV. Receiving focal radiation plus CTLA-4 blockade with ipilimumab were patients who had chemo-refractory metastatic non-small-cell lung cancer. In this sample, this clone turned up once. Antigen: not known. The chain couples TRBV11-2 to TRBJ2-7, with D perhaps given as TRBD1 or TRBD2 (5 bases each). The source is a human donor with non-small cell lung cancer who had stable disease on radiotherapy plus ipilimumab. The sample in question was peripheral blood, obtained from a patient treated with radiotherapy plus ipilimumab. CDR3 region: CASSRARDLYEQYF. In DNA form, the CDR3 reads TGTGCCAGCAGCCGCGCCCGGGACCTATACGAGCAGTACTTC.